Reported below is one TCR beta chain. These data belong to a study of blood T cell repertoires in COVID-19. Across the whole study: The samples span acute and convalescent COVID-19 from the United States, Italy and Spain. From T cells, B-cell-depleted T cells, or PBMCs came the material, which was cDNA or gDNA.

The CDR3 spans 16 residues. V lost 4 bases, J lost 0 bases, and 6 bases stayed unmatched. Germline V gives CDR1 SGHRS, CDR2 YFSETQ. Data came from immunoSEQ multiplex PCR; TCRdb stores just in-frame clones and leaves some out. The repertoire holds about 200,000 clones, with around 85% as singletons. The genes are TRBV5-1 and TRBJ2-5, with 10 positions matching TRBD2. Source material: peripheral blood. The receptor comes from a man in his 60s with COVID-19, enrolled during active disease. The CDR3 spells CASSLWTSGDQETQYF. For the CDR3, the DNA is TGCGCCAGCAGCCTATGGACTAGCGGAGACCAAGAGACCCAGTACTTC.